This TCR beta chain derives from a study of blood T cell repertoires in COVID-19. The CDR3 loop spans 15 amino acids. Germline CDR1 SGHRS, CDR2 YFSETQ. Trimming left V 0 bases short and J 4 bases short, with 8 bases between. Living in 24 US areas, the participants were between 18 and 89 years of age. Two negative PCRs, clearance, or symptom resolution characterized the recovered Cohort 3 donors. This table comes from immunoSEQ multiplex PCR, and its TCRdb copy is limited to in-frame clones, with some not included. The table has roughly 130,000 clones, about 88% seen once; the top ten hold roughly 2.2%.

The receptor was derived from a woman aged 50 to 60 who had recovered from COVID-19. The chain links TRBV5-1 to TRBJ1-6, with D uncertain. The sequenced sample was PBMCs or T cells enriched from blood (not recorded which). The DNA of the CDR3 is TGCGCCAGCAGCTTGGGGCCGCGGTATAATTCACCCCTCCACTTT. Translating it yields CASSLGPRYNSPLHF.